The 27 T cell receptor beta chains below all came from one sample that was sequenced in a study of post-analysis software for immune sequencing data. Study results and limitations: Patients carried a handful of TRBV segments more frequently than controls did, and TRBV5-6, TRBV5-1 and TRBV20-1 were among them.

Their target antigens are unknown. Included in the TCR beta cDNA libraries were unique molecular identifiers. TCRdb ran MiXCR on the PCR reads and lists one entry per CDR3 protein. Of around 700,000 distinct CDR3 sequences in the sample, approximately 60% are singletons; the top ten hold 10% to 12%. The material sequenced was blood. These receptors came from a girl aged 2-15 years with multiple sclerosis.

V is TRBV29-1 and J is TRBJ1-5, with D possibly being TRBD1 (6 bases). Germline CDR1 is SQVTM and CDR2 is ANQGSEA. Trimming took 6 bases from V and 3 from J, leaving 15 bases between them. The CDR3 consists of 14 residues. The chain's CDR3 is CSVATGTPNQPQHF. CDR3 DNA sequence: TGCAGCGTAGCTACAGGGACCCCCAATCAGCCCCAGCATTTT.

The V gene is TRBV29-1, the J gene TRBJ2-7, with 8 nucleotides matching TRBD1. Germline values: CDR1 SQVTM, CDR2 ANQGSEA. After removal of 2 bases from V and 3 bases from J, the junction contained 6 bases not matched to a gene. The CDR3 sequence is 14 residues long. As DNA, the CDR3 is TGCAGCGTTGAAAAGGGGACAGGATTCTACGAGCAGTACTTC. It encodes CSVEKGTGFYEQYF.

This clonotype has only a few counts. One junction end disagrees with the germline gene, perhaps due to a read error. The rearrangement joins TRBV9 to TRBJ1-1; tentative D call: TRBD1 (6 bases). CDR1 is SGDLS, CDR2 YYNGEE, per germline. The CDR3 has 14 amino acids. CDR3 loop: CASSRGGQNTEAFF. The CDR3 nucleotides are TGTGCCAGCAGCAGAGGGGGGCAGAACACTGAAGCTTTTTTT.

The chain carries TRBV6-5 and TRBJ1-2; TRBD1 matches at 9 bases. CDR1 MNHEY and CDR2 SVGAGI come from the germline V gene. V lost 5 bases to trimming and J lost 10 bases; unmatched junction nucleotides: 8. This CDR3 has 13 amino acids. The CDR3 DNA follows: TGTGCCAGCAGTACTAGACAGGGGGTAGACTACACCTTC. Protein sequence: CASSTRQGVDYTF.

The V and J genes are TRBV5-1 and TRBJ2-7; D gene ambiguous. V lost 3 bases and J lost 0, with 16 bases in between. The CDR3 consists of 16 residues. CDR1 and CDR2 from the germline V gene are SGHRS and YFSETQ. The CDR3 reads CASSSLEAFSSYEQYF. In nucleotides, the CDR3 is TGCGCCAGCAGCTCGCTTGAAGCGTTCAGCTCCTACGAGCAGTACTTC.

This rearrangement joins TRBV24-1 to TRBJ2-1, with 8 positions matching TRBD1. CDR1 is KGHDR, CDR2 SFDVKD, per germline. The CDR3 totals 15 residues. V gave up 8 bases and J gave up 3 bases; unmatched junction bases: 8. The CDR3 DNA reads TGTGCCACCAAACCTTCCGGGACAGGCTACAATGAGCAGTTCTTC. Amino acids: CATKPSGTGYNEQFF.

The gene calls are TRBV12-3 or TRBV12-4 and TRBJ2-7, with TRBD1 matching 7 bases. The CDR3 runs 15 residues. J gave up 4 bases and V 5 bases, and 11 bases lay outside the gene matches. The CDR3 loop reads CASSLSGQVVYEQYF. CDR3 coding DNA: TGTGCCAGCAGTCTCAGCGGACAGGTCGTGTACGAGCAGTACTTC.

V usage is TRBV20-1 and J usage is TRBJ2-1; D not certain. The CDR3 covers 12 residues. V lost 3 bases, J lost 2 bases, and 5 bases lay in between. Germline V gives CDR1 DFQATT, CDR2 SNEGSKA (reference sequence). This chain's CDR3 is CSASATYNEQFF. The CDR3 coding sequence is TGCAGTGCTAGCGCCACCTACAATGAGCAGTTCTTC.

V and J are TRBV6-5 and TRBJ1-1; 8 bases align to TRBD1. With V trimmed by 3 bases and J by 4 bases, 4 bases remained unmatched. Germline values: CDR1 MNHEY, CDR2 SVGAGI. The CDR3 has 14 amino acids. DNA of the CDR3: TGTGCCAGCAGTTATGAACAGGGGGTCACTGAAGCTTTCTTT. Translation gives CASSYEQGVTEAFF.

Details on this clonotype: One junction end disagrees with the germline gene, perhaps due to a read error. The CDR3 bases are TGCGCCAGCAGCTTGCCTCGGAGTAGCGGAGCGGGGAATACGCGGTATTTT. This translates into CASSLPRSSGAGNTRYF. The V and J genes are TRBV5-1 and TRBJ2-3, with 7 positions matching TRBD2. Germline lookup yields CDR1 SGHRS and CDR2 YFSETQ. This CDR3 region has 17 residues.

The CDR3 region is CSARGQFQETQYF. CDR3 DNA: TGCAGTGCTAGAGGACAGTTCCAAGAGACCCAGTACTTC. This rearrangement joins TRBV20-1 to TRBJ2-5; tentatively, D is TRBD1 (5 bases). Trimming stripped 1 base from V and 1 base from J, with 7 bases between. Germline V gene lookup returns CDR1 DFQATT and CDR2 SNEGSKA (reference sequence). The CDR3 consists of 13 residues.

The J gene is TRBJ2-7, the V gene TRBV7-2; 7 bases are a match to TRBD2. There are 12 residues in the CDR3. The germline V gene encodes CDR1 SGHTA and CDR2 FQGNSA. J was trimmed by 10 bases and V by 5 bases; bases with no gene match: 8. For the CDR3, the DNA is TGTGCCAGCAGCGGACTGGGAGGGGCCCAGTACTTC. It encodes CASSGLGGAQYF.

This clonotype was seen more than once but under ten times. The chain links TRBV20-1 to TRBJ2-5; D might be TRBD1 (6 bases). The V end lost 3 bases, the J end lost 2 bases, and 10 bases lay between the germline ends. The CDR3 is 13 residues long. Germline V gene data show CDR1 as DFQATT and CDR2 as SNEGSKA (reference sequence). CDR3 bases: TGCAGTGCTAGTCCCGGACAGCAAGAGACCCAGTACTTC. Translation: CSASPGQQETQYF.

This chain links TRBV6-5 with TRBJ2-5; TRBD2 agrees at 12 bases. The CDR3 covers 15 residues. V lost 5 bases, J lost 11 bases, and 12 bases stayed unmatched. Looked up from germline, CDR1 is MNHEY and CDR2 is SVGAGI. This chain's CDR3 is CASSKTSGGYVEQYF. CDR3 coding DNA: TGTGCCAGCAGTAAAACTAGCGGGGGGTATGTTGAGCAGTACTTC.

V gene TRBV4-3 combines with J gene TRBJ2-3; the D gene could be TRBD1 or TRBD2 (6 bases each). With 4 bases removed from V and 2 bases from J, the gap between germline ends came to 16 bases. This CDR3 contains 16 residues. The V gene's germline CDR1 is LGHNA and CDR2 YSLEER. Written as DNA, the CDR3 is TGCGCCAGCAGCCCGGACCCCGGGGGCAACACAGATACGCAGTATTTT. This sequence encodes CASSPDPGGNTDTQYF.

The V gene is TRBV4-1, the J gene TRBJ1-2; D not certain. CDR3 length: 12 residues. V lost 7 bases, J lost 7 bases, and 13 bases lay in between. The germline gives CDR1 MGHRA, CDR2 YSYEKL. CDR3 bases: TGCGCCAGCAAAGGCGGGTCCGTTGGCTACACCTTC. Residues: CASKGGSVGYTF.

V is TRBV7-2 and J is TRBJ2-7; D is possibly TRBD1 (7 bases). The J call is uncertain, as TRBJ2-5 better fits the DNA end. Germline V gives CDR1 SGHTA, CDR2 FQGNSA. The CDR3 covers 15 residues. The CDR3 sequence: CASSLASGGRETQYF. CDR3 DNA sequence: TGTGCCAGCAGCTTAGCATCAGGGGGGCGGGAGACCCAGTACTTC.

As to this clonotype: At one of its ends the junction is not consistent with the germline gene, which may arise from a read error. V usage is TRBV7-7 and J usage is TRBJ2-2; 7 bases map to TRBD1. The CDR3 is 15 amino acids. In germline, CDR1 is SSHAT, CDR2 FNYEAQ (reference sequence). DNA of the CDR3: TGTGCTAGCACCCCGGACAGGCTTAACACCGGGGAGCTGTTTTTT. It is translated as CASTPDRLNTGELFF.

The chain has TRBV24-1 and TRBJ2-3; 7 positions match TRBD1. The CDR3 is made up of 16 amino acids. V dropped 7 bases and J dropped 1; count of bases not matched to a gene: 10. Germline V CDR1 and CDR2: KGHDR, SFDVKD. As DNA, the CDR3 is TGTGCCACCAGCGACAGGGAGAACTTAGGCACAGATACGCAGTATTTT. Translation: CATSDRENLGTDTQYF.

The rearrangement uses TRBV10-3 and TRBJ2-7; 7 bases line up with TRBD1. The J call may not be correct, given that the DNA end is closer to TRBJ2-5. Germline loops: CDR1 ENHRY, CDR2 SYGVKD. CDR3 length: 16 residues. The CDR3 sequence is CAISESLIGQVETQYF. CDR3 bases: TGTGCCATCAGTGAGAGCCTGATAGGACAGGTGGAGACCCAGTACTTC.

V usage is TRBV9 and J usage is TRBJ2-7, with 12 bases that match TRBD1. The CDR3 contains 18 residues. V lost 3 bases to trimming and J lost 2 bases; unmatched junction nucleotides: 12. Germline CDR1 and CDR2: SGDLS and YYNGEE. The chain's CDR3 is CASSAFGTGGASTYEQYF. The CDR3 DNA reads TGTGCCAGCAGCGCCTTCGGGACAGGGGGCGCGAGTACCTACGAGCAGTACTTC.

This chain connects TRBV2 to TRBJ1-2, with D possibly being TRBD1 (6 bases). Per germline, CDR1 SNHLY and CDR2 FYNNEI. Trimming removed 5 bases at V and 5 bases at J, with 18 bases between. CDR3 size: 15 residues. The CDR3 protein is CASSSTGGGVYGYTF. CDR3 coding DNA: TGTGCCAGCAGTAGTACCGGGGGCGGCGTATATGGCTACACCTTC.

This clonotype was observed at least ten times. The genes are TRBV29-1 and TRBJ1-2; tentative D call: TRBD1 (5 bases). The CDR3 has 13 residues. V was cut by 3 bases and J by 7 bases, with 15 bases left in between. Germline V gene data show CDR1 as SQVTM and CDR2 as ANQGSEA. CDR3 loop: CSVDGAIHLGYTF. CDR3 in DNA: TGCAGCGTTGACGGGGCGATCCACCTTGGCTACACCTTC.

The CDR3 protein is CASSLGRLAGGSSNEQFF. DNA of the CDR3: TGTGCCAGCAGCTTAGGAAGACTAGCGGGAGGGAGTAGCAATGAGCAGTTCTTC. The chain carries TRBV13 and TRBJ2-1; 14 nucleotides agree with TRBD2. J gave up 6 bases and V 0 bases, and 7 bases lay outside the gene matches. The CDR3 length is 18 residues. Germline V gene lookup returns CDR1 PRHDT and CDR2 FYEKMQ (reference sequence).

This clonotype turned up a few times. The genes are TRBV25-1 and TRBJ2-1; no definite D call. The CDR3 totals 14 residues. Germline V lookup: CDR1 MGHDK, CDR2 SYGVNS. Trimming removed 3 bases from V and 3 bases from J, with 9 bases in between. As DNA, the CDR3 is TGTGCCAGCAGTGAGGTGGACCGCTACAATGAGCAGTTCTTC. As protein: CASSEVDRYNEQFF.

In its sample, this clonotype was seen a few times. The gene calls are TRBV6-6 and TRBJ2-5; no firm D call. Matching the DNA end better, TRBJ2-7 makes the J call doubtful. Germline loops: CDR1 MNHNY, CDR2 SVGAGI (reference sequence). The CDR3 extends over 14 amino acids. Here the CDR3 reads CASSSPSRTYEQYF. The CDR3 DNA follows: TGTGCCAGCAGCTCCCCCTCTAGGACCTACGAGCAGTACTTC.

This clonotype has just a few counts. The V call is TRBV15, the J call TRBJ2-7; D not certain. The CDR3 has 17 residues. V was cut by 0 bases and J by 2 bases, with 17 bases left in between. Looked up from germline, CDR1 is LNHNV and CDR2 is YYDKDF (reference sequence). The CDR3 loop reads CATSRDQVLGNPYEQYF. The CDR3 DNA reads TGTGCCACCAGCAGAGATCAGGTTTTGGGGAATCCCTACGAGCAGTACTTC.